A few counts support the clone carrying this T cell receptor beta chain. The sample belongs to a study of shared clonotypes between healthy human individuals. Generated by immunoSEQ multiplex PCR, the TCRdb table keeps only in-frame clones and is missing some. The table records more than 2,000,000 clones, roughly 92% of them present only once. Unmatched junction bases numbered 4, after V lost 4 bases and J lost 1 base. The CDR3 covers 14 residues. Germline V gene data show CDR1 as GTSNPN and CDR2 as SVGIG (reference sequence). The chain has TRBV30 and TRBJ1-1, with 9 bases identical to TRBD1. This sequence originates from a man aged 18 to 29 in good health. The sample was naive CD4+ T cells sorted from blood. The subset was: CD45RA+ positively selected. The CDR3 DNA sequence: TGTGCCTGGAATATACAGGGGGCGAACACTGAAGCTTTCTTT. Protein sequence: CAWNIQGANTEAFF.